This T cell receptor (beta chain) was recovered during a study of T cells in Graves' hyperthyroidism and ophthalmopathy. This clonotype has at least ten counts. What was amplified from RNA transcripts were TCR beta CDR3 regions. Using the HTBI primer set, a first-round RT-PCR was run on the TCR CDR3. MiXCR, applied by TCRdb to the multiplex PCR reads, yields one record per CDR3 protein. The data contain around 520,000 distinct CDR3 sequences, approximately 25% of them seen just once; the ten biggest clones take up 11%. Trimming left V 7 bases short and J 3 bases short, with 10 bases between. The CDR3 covers 13 residues. CDR1 and CDR2 from the germline V gene are LNHDA and SQIVND (reference sequence).

The chain recombines TRBV19 with TRBJ1-5; possibly TRBD1 for D (5 bases). Sequenced sample: blood. This receptor was identified in a woman in her twenties or thirties with Graves' ophthalmopathy. CDR3: CASNQGYNQPQHF. In nucleotides, the CDR3 is TGTGCCAGTAATCAGGGTTACAATCAGCCCCAGCATTTT.